What follows are 10 T cell receptor beta chains derived from one specimen sequenced in a study of CXCR3-negative and CXCR3-positive naive CD8 T cells. UMI-tagged TRB cDNA libraries were built via 5' RACE. For each CDR3 protein, TCRdb gives one entry from its re-call of the 5' RACE reads, without DNA. The sample's table shows 5,000 to 6,000 distinct CDR3 sequences. What was sequenced was naive CXCR3- CD8+ T cells from blood. Subset specified: CD45RO-CCR7+CD27+CD95- naive CD8+ T cells lacking CXCR3 (TNR3-). These receptors were obtained from a human donor in good health. Some clones in this sample may be carry-over from other donors' samples.

The chain recombines TRBV15 with TRBJ2-1; TCRdb picks TRBD1, but there is no DNA to check that call. The V gene's germline CDR1 is LNHNV and CDR2 YYDKDF (reference sequence). The CDR3 extends over 15 amino acids. The CDR3 protein is CATSRDRAPGNEQFF.

The chain has TRBV27 and TRBJ1-6; TCRdb lists TRBD1, though no DNA is available to test this call. The germline V gene has CDR1 MNHEY and CDR2 SMNVEV (reference sequence). The CDR3 extends over 14 amino acids. The CDR3: CASSSGRSRMSLHF.

According to its frequency, this clonotype is medium-sized. This chain links TRBV27 with TRBJ2-7; TCRdb designates TRBD2, a call that cannot be tested without DNA. Per germline, CDR1 MNHEY and CDR2 SMNVEV (reference sequence). This CDR3 region has 15 residues. The CDR3 sequence: CASSLSGGREYEQYF.

Frequency places this clonotype as medium-sized. This chain joins TRBV20-1 and TRBJ1-2; TCRdb's D call, TRBD1, is unchecked because there is no DNA. Germline V gene lookup returns CDR1 DFQATT and CDR2 SNEGSKA (reference sequence). This CDR3 region has 14 residues. CDR3 sequence reads: CSARDWTAPDGYTF.

The V and J genes are TRBV6-2 or TRBV6-3 and TRBJ2-7; TCRdb's D gene call, TRBD2, goes unchecked for lack of DNA. Germline assignment: CDR1 MNHEY and CDR2 SVGEGT. This CDR3 contains 16 residues. The CDR3 loop reads CASSLGGIALYYEQYF.

Measured by frequency, this clonotype is medium-sized. V and J are TRBV29-1 and TRBJ2-1; without DNA, the TCRdb call of TRBD1 cannot be checked. Germline V CDR1 and CDR2: SQVTM, ANQGSEA. The length of the CDR3 is 12 residues. The CDR3 reads CSVEETGYEQFF.

The rearrangement joins TRBV20-1 to TRBJ2-3; as DNA is missing, the TRBD2 call by TCRdb cannot be tested. Germline lookup yields CDR1 DFQATT and CDR2 SNEGSKA (reference sequence). The length of the CDR3 is 14 residues. The CDR3 loop is CSARESGRGDTQYF.

In terms of frequency, this clonotype is medium-sized. The chain links TRBV7-9 to TRBJ1-1; TCRdb's D call, TRBD1, is unchecked because there is no DNA. The CDR3 covers 13 residues. CDR1 is SEHNR, CDR2 FQNEAQ, per germline (reference sequence). The CDR3 sequence: CASSWTGATEAFF.

The chain joins TRBV29-1 to TRBJ2-7; the TCRdb D gene call, TRBD1, has no DNA to confirm it. CDR3 size: 12 residues. CDR1 is SQVTM, CDR2 ANQGSEA, per germline. This CDR3 reads CSVPGAGYEQYF.

By frequency, this clonotype registers medium-sized. V and J are TRBV7-9 and TRBJ2-7; TCRdb names TRBD2, which stays unverified in the absence of DNA. The germline CDR1 and CDR2 sequences are SEHNR and FQNEAQ (reference sequence). This CDR3 spans 14 amino acids. The CDR3 is CACRTSGSAYEQYF.